This T cell receptor beta chain was profiled in a study of CD8+ T cells in alopecia areata. The V gene's germline CDR1 is GTSNPN and CDR2 SVGIG (reference sequence). The V end was cut by 0 bases, the J end by 8 bases, with 11 bases between. CDR3 size: 13 residues. This clone was counted only a few times. Its antigen remains unknown. Treatment: oral pan-JAK inhibitor, 5-10 mg twice daily. Extraction of RNA preceded its reverse transcription into cDNA, which served as the sequencing template. Profiling relied on immunoSEQ multiplex PCR, and the TCRdb table lists in-frame clones only, not all of them. The sample yields about 180,000 clones, 58% seen once. Study-wide points: Sequence data from scalp samples additionally include resident alphabeta T cells of normal skin.

The sequence was obtained from a human donor with alopecia areata. Here the sequenced sample was CD4+ T cells sorted from blood, taken at roughly week 58, from a patient treated with tofacitinib. The chain carries TRBV30 and TRBJ1-5; D not certain. The CDR3 loop is CAWSVRSGEPQHF. The CDR3 region has the DNA TGTGCCTGGAGTGTCAGAAGTGGAGAGCCCCAGCATTTT.